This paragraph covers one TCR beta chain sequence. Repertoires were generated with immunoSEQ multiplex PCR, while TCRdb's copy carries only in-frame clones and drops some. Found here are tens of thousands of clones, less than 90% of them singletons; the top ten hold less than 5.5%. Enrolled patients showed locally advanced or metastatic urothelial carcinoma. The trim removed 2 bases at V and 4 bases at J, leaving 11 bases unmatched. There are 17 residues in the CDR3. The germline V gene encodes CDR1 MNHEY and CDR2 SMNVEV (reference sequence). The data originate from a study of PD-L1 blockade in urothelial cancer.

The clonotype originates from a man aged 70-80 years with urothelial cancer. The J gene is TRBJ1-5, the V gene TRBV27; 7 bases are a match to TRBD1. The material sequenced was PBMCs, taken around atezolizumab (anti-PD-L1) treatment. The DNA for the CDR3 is TGTGCCAGCAGTTTACCCACCCCAAGGACAGGTAATCAGCCCCAGCATTTT. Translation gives CASSLPTPRTGNQPQHF.